This note documents a single T cell receptor (beta chain) sequence. These data belong to a study of T-cell memory formation after mild COVID-19. For the study at large: TCR clusters were mostly donor specific.

TCRdb ran MiXCR on the 5' RACE reads and lists one entry per CDR3 protein. The sample yields roughly 68,000 distinct CDR3 sequences, around 17% seen once. The source material was PBMCs or a T cell subset sorted from them (not recorded which). The TCR sequence derives from an adult woman who had mild COVID-19 (a few samples of this study predate the infection). Cell type and time point are not known.

In DNA form, the CDR3 reads TGTGCCAGCAGCGTAGGTGGTAGCGGACTCTACGAGCAGTACTTC. Translated, it gives CASSVGGSGLYEQYF. The chain is built from TRBV9 and TRBJ2-7; a weak D match, TRBD2 (6 bases). This CDR3 is 15 amino acids long. Per germline, CDR1 SGDLS and CDR2 YYNGEE. Trimming pared 0 bases from V and 3 bases from J, leaving 13 bases between.